This TCR beta chain was retrieved from a study of cytomegalovirus exposure and HLA in healthy donors. PCR used 60 Vbeta primers and 13 Jbeta primers. Only in-frame clones appear in the TCRdb table, and some are missing; sequencing was by immunoSEQ multiplex PCR. The profile covers around 200,000 clones, with 70% to 85% appearing a single time and 4% to 4.5% taken by the ten largest. General study findings and limits: A later analysis reportedly identified an Asian-associated ancestry cluster as carrying fewer N-insertions than the approximately 670-donor mean. DRB1 had the most TCR associations and HLA-C the fewest, a later analysis found, with rates varying by HLA locus.

CDR1 WNHNN and CDR2 SYGVQD come from the germline V gene (reference sequence). The trim removed 10 bases at V and 8 bases at J, leaving 10 bases unmatched. The CDR3 has 13 amino acids. On this clone itself: Antigen specificity is unknown.

Sequencing input: PBMCs. This receptor was obtained from a woman aged 25 to 39 in good health and CMV-seropositive. The J gene is TRBJ2-1, the V gene TRBV10-1, with 8 bases aligning to TRBD1. CDR3 amino acids: CANPQGGIHEQFF. The CDR3, as DNA: TGCGCCAACCCACAGGGGGGAATCCATGAGCAGTTCTTC.